Listed here are 21 T cell receptor beta chains from one sample, sequenced in a study of CD8 T cells in Susac syndrome (dated by TCRdb to the late 2010s). Library preparation was by the immunoSEQ multiplex PCR assay. RNA was extracted using the RNeasy kit, and about 0.45 to 1 microgram was reverse transcribed with random hexamers. TCRdb applied fastp at Q25 and MiXCR to the public reads, then kept only in-frame beta chains. For every CDR3 protein sequence, its rows merge into one entry that carries the most common genes and DNA. The sample profile shows approximately 25,000 distinct CDR3 sequences; approximately 92% of them were found once. About 0.63% of the sample is in the top ten clones. Specimen: CD8+ T cells from PBMCs. Receptors originate from a human donor with Susac syndrome.

CDR3 DNA: TGTGCCAGCAGTTTATCTGGGACTAGTCTCTCTGGGGCCAACGTCCTGACTTTC. This codes for CASSLSGTSLSGANVLTF. V is TRBV28 and J is TRBJ2-6, with 8 bases lining up with TRBD2. Losses at the gene ends were 1 base for V and 0 bases for J; bases not matched to a gene: 5. The germline V gene has CDR1 MDHEN and CDR2 SYDVKM. This CDR3 is 18 amino acids long.

This chain uses TRBV12-3 or TRBV12-4 with TRBJ2-1, with D unresolved. The germline V and J ends were trimmed by 7 bases and 1 base, with 5 bases remaining between them. The CDR3 spans 12 residues. CDR3 region: CASTFSYNEQFF. The CDR3 nucleotides are TGTGCCAGCACCTTTTCCTACAATGAGCAGTTCTTC.

The V and J genes are TRBV28 and TRBJ2-7; 9 nucleotides line up with TRBD1. Germline values: CDR1 MDHEN, CDR2 SYDVKM. The CDR3 contains 14 residues. Trimming took 3 bases from V and 2 from J; bases not matched to a gene: 2. The CDR3 sequence: CASSLGQGPYEQYF. The CDR3 DNA sequence: TGTGCCAGCAGTTTGGGACAGGGACCCTACGAGCAGTACTTC.

The gene calls are TRBV6-2 or TRBV6-3 and TRBJ2-7; D call uncertain. Between the trimmed V and J ends, which lost 4 bases and 5 bases, there was a span of 12 bases. This CDR3 region has 13 residues. Germline V gives CDR1 MNHEY, CDR2 SVGEGT. This CDR3 is CASSLNRLHEQYF. CDR3 nucleotide sequence: TGTGCCAGCAGTTTAAATCGGCTTCACGAGCAGTACTTC.

This chain joins TRBV18 and TRBJ2-7; D perhaps matches TRBD1 (6 bases). Per germline, CDR1 KGHSH and CDR2 LQKENI. The V end lost 5 bases, the J end lost 2 bases, and 19 bases lay between the germline ends. The CDR3 is 16 amino acids. CDR3 sequence: CASSSPGTRLPYEQYF. CDR3 nucleotides: TGTGCCAGCTCATCTCCCGGGACACGACTACCCTACGAGCAGTACTTC.

The V and J genes are TRBV5-6 and TRBJ2-3; D gene unclear. Germline V gene data show CDR1 as SGHDT and CDR2 as YYEEEE. Trimming left V 4 bases short and J 2 bases short, with 2 bases between. The CDR3 has 11 amino acids. The CDR3 DNA is TGTGCCAGCAGCGCCACAGATACGCAGTATTTT. Translated: CASSATDTQYF.

This clonotype was observed a handful of times. This sequence joins TRBV7-2 and TRBJ2-7; tentatively, D is TRBD1 or TRBD2 (5 bases each). CDR1 and CDR2 from the germline V gene are SGHTA and FQGNSA. V lost 4 bases, J lost 5 bases, and 6 bases lay in between. CDR3 length: 11 residues. In nucleotides, the CDR3 is TGTGCCAGCAGCTGGGGGAACGAGCAGTACTTC. Protein sequence: CASSWGNEQYF. Based on the CDR3 plus reference TRBV7-2 and TRBJ2-7, the full variable domain is GAGVSQSPSNKVTEKGKDVELRCDPISGHTALYWYRQSLGQGLEFLIYFQGNSAPDKSGLPSDRFSAERTGGSVSTLTIQRTQQEDSAVYLCASSWGNEQYFGPGTRLTVT.

The genes are TRBV27 and TRBJ2-6; D could derive from TRBD1 or TRBD2 (5 bases each). Between the trimmed V and J ends, which lost 5 bases and 3 bases, there was a span of 14 bases. The CDR3 covers 16 residues. In germline, CDR1 is MNHEY, CDR2 SMNVEV (reference sequence). CDR3 coding DNA: TGTGCCAGCAGTCGAGGGGCAGGGAGTGGGGCCAACGTCCTGACTTTC. Translating gives CASSRGAGSGANVLTF.

This chain joins TRBV4-1 and TRBJ2-5; 8 bases are shared with TRBD2. The junction had 5 bases not matched to a gene; V was cut back by 1 base and J by 1 base. This CDR3 spans 16 amino acids. CDR1 MGHRA and CDR2 YSYEKL come from the germline V gene. The CDR3 reads CASSQVGGGSQETQYF. The CDR3 DNA reads as TGCGCCAGCAGCCAAGTCGGCGGGGGGTCCCAAGAGACCCAGTACTTC.

The chain recombines TRBV30 with TRBJ2-3; D unresolved. The ends were cut back, 2 bases at V and 4 bases at J, with 10 bases in the middle. Germline assignment: CDR1 GTSNPN and CDR2 SVGIG (reference sequence). This CDR3 is built from 13 residues. CDR3 DNA sequence: TGTGCCTGGAGTCCCGTAAACCCAGATACGCAGTATTTT. Translating it yields CAWSPVNPDTQYF.

V usage is TRBV6-4 and J usage is TRBJ2-2, with D hard to call. The ends were cut back, 0 bases at V and 2 bases at J, with 4 bases in the middle. This CDR3 has 14 residues. Germline V lookup: CDR1 MRHNA, CDR2 SNTAGT. The CDR3 region is CASSDSTNTGELFF. The CDR3, as DNA: TGTGCCAGCAGTGACTCGACTAACACCGGGGAGCTGTTTTTT.

The V call is TRBV7-3, the J call TRBJ2-1; TRBD1 aligns across 9 bases. V lost 3 bases and J lost 4; bases outside the gene matches: 4. Germline CDR1 reads SGHTA; CDR2 reads FQGTGA. This CDR3 comprises 15 residues. As DNA, the CDR3 is TGTGCCAGCAGCTTCGGGACAGGGTTGTACAATGAGCAGTTCTTC. Amino acid sequence: CASSFGTGLYNEQFF.

The chain employs TRBV6-5 and TRBJ2-3; TRBD1 matches 7 bases. Germline CDR1 and CDR2: MNHEY and SVGAGI. The junction had 12 bases not matched to a gene; V was cut back by 4 bases and J by 2 bases. This CDR3 spans 17 amino acids. As DNA, the CDR3 is TGTGCCAGCAGTTCCCGTCAGACAGGGCGACTCACAGATACGCAGTATTTT. Protein: CASSSRQTGRLTDTQYF.

This chain links TRBV3-1 with TRBJ2-7, with a possible D match to TRBD2 (5 bases). CDR1 is LGHDT, CDR2 YNNKEL, per germline (reference sequence). This CDR3 region has 15 residues. The V gene lost 5 bases and the J gene lost 0 bases, with 14 bases spanning the gap. The CDR3 region is CASSSRRRPSYEQYF. CDR3 DNA sequence: TGTGCCAGCAGCTCCCGGCGGAGGCCCTCCTACGAGCAGTACTTC.

CDR3 DNA: TGTGCCAGCAGCCAGGACCGGAACTCCTACGAGCAGTACTTC. Translated, it gives CASSQDRNSYEQYF. The chain recombines TRBV6-2 or TRBV6-3 with TRBJ2-7; D gene uncertain. In germline, CDR1 is MNHEY, CDR2 SVGEGT. V gave up 6 bases and J gave up 0 bases, with 12 bases separating them. The CDR3 is made up of 14 amino acids.

This rearrangement joins TRBV5-4 to TRBJ2-7, with D unclear. The CDR3 sequence is 14 residues long. The germline gives CDR1 SGHNT, CDR2 YYREEE (reference sequence). Trimming stripped 2 bases from V and 4 bases from J, with 13 bases between. CDR3 bases: TGTGCCAGCAGCTTCGGGCTGAGCGCTTACGAGCAGTACTTC. It encodes CASSFGLSAYEQYF.

The V gene is TRBV4-1, the J gene TRBJ2-7, with D hard to call. The V gene's germline CDR1 is MGHRA and CDR2 YSYEKL. The CDR3 loop spans 12 amino acids. V was trimmed by 5 bases and J by 2 bases, leaving 7 bases between them. The CDR3 DNA follows: TGCGCCAGCAGCAACCCTACCTACGAGCAGTACTTC. Residues: CASSNPTYEQYF.

This clonotype was counted only a few times. The J gene is TRBJ2-1, the V gene TRBV7-6; the D is unclear. The ends were cut back, 3 bases at V and 0 bases at J, with 9 bases in the middle. The CDR3 runs to 15 residues. From germline, CDR1 is SGHVS and CDR2 FNYEAQ. The CDR3 reads CASSFPKGSYNEQFF. The CDR3 DNA reads TGTGCCAGCAGCTTCCCAAAGGGCTCCTACAATGAGCAGTTCTTC.

This clonotype turned up a few times. The chain uses TRBV5-6 and TRBJ1-5, with D possibly matching TRBD1 (5 bases). Trimming cost V 0 bases and J 6 bases, with 10 bases left between them. The CDR3 has 14 residues. Germline V lookup: CDR1 SGHDT, CDR2 YYEEEE. The CDR3 nucleotides read TGTGCCAGCAGCTTGGGTGGGGGAGGTCAGCCCCAGCATTTT. It encodes CASSLGGGGQPQHF.

The chain links TRBV29-1 to TRBJ2-7; D is unresolved. The V and J ends lost 4 bases and 0 bases respectively, with 10 bases between them. The CDR3 has 13 residues. From germline, CDR1 is SQVTM and CDR2 ANQGSEA. In DNA, the CDR3 is TGCAGCGTTGTTGCGGAGAGCTCCTACGAGCAGTACTTC. It yields the protein CSVVAESSYEQYF.

The chain is built from TRBV6-2 or TRBV6-3 and TRBJ1-2; D is ambiguous. Deletions cut 3 bases from V and 4 bases from J, with 12 bases between. Germline values: CDR1 MNHEY, CDR2 SVGEGT. The CDR3 has 14 residues. CDR3 in amino acids: CASSYPSRGYGYTF. The CDR3 DNA reads TGTGCCAGCAGTTATCCTAGTCGGGGCTATGGCTACACCTTC.